These 5 T cell receptor beta chains were all obtained from the same sample, sequenced in a study of neurological immune-mediated disorders. Via MiXCR, TCRdb re-called the 5' RACE reads, giving one row per CDR3 protein. This sample has tens of thousands of distinct CDR3 sequences, with about 10% found just once. Indicated time point: longitudinal time-point 1 (baseline). The sequenced sample was PBMCs. These receptors were collected from a male donor with HTLV-1-associated myelopathy (HAM/TSP).

This clonotype has at least ten counts. The chain combines TRBV7-2 with TRBJ2-5; D could derive from TRBD1 or TRBD2 (7 bases each). The V gene's germline CDR1 is SGHTA and CDR2 FQGNSA. The V end was cut by 5 bases, the J end by 4 bases, with 20 bases between. CDR3 length equals 16 residues. CDR3 nucleotide sequence: TGTGCCAGCAGCCCAGGGGGGGGGCGATTTCGAGAGACCCAGTACTTC. As protein: CASSPGGGRFRETQYF.

This clonotype occurred many times. V is TRBV4-2 and J is TRBJ2-7; 8 nucleotides align to TRBD2. Germline CDR1 is LGHNA and CDR2 is YNFKEQ. The trim removed 4 bases at V and 0 bases at J, leaving 2 bases unmatched. The CDR3 consists of 14 residues. The CDR3: CASSRGLGSYEQYF. The CDR3 nucleotides read TGTGCCAGCAGCCGGGGACTAGGCTCCTACGAGCAGTACTTC.

In its sample, this clonotype was seen many times. The chain links TRBV20-1 to TRBJ2-1; weak D call: TRBD1 (5 bases). Germline V gives CDR1 DFQATT, CDR2 SNEGSKA (reference sequence). CDR3 length: 15 amino acids. Trimming left V 1 base short and J 2 bases short, with 12 bases between. The chain's CDR3 is CSARVQGSPYNEQFF. Here the CDR3 DNA reads TGCAGTGCTAGAGTCCAGGGCAGCCCCTACAATGAGCAGTTCTTC.

There are a few counts of this clonotype. A read error may be the cause here, since a much bigger clone is one base away. The chain has TRBV7-2 and TRBJ2-3; 7 bases align to TRBD2. V lost 2 bases and J lost 4; bases outside the gene matches: 3. This CDR3 has 14 residues. Germline-derived CDR1 and CDR2 are SGHTA and FQGNSA. This CDR3 reads CASSLSGGADTQYF. The CDR3 DNA sequence: TGTGCCAGCAGCTTAAGTGGGGGGGCAGATACGCAGTATTTT.

There are many counts of this clonotype. This chain joins TRBV5-1 and TRBJ2-3, with unresolved D. This CDR3 spans 14 amino acids. The V gene lost 7 bases and the J gene lost 0 bases, with 12 bases spanning the gap. Germline CDR1 is SGHRS and CDR2 is YFSETQ. CDR3 residues: CASQDGTSTDTQYF. CDR3 DNA sequence: TGCGCCAGCCAGGACGGCACTAGCACAGATACGCAGTATTTT.